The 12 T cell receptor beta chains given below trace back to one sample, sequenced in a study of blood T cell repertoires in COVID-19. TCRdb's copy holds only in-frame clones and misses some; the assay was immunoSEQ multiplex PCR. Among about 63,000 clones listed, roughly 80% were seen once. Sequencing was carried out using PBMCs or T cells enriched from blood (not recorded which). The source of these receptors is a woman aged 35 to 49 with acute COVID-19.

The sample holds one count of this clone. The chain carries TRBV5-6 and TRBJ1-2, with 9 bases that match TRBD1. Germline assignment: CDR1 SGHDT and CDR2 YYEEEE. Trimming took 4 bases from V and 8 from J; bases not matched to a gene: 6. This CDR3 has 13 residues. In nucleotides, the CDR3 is TGTGCCAGCAGCGACACAGGGGGCCGGGGCTACACCTTC. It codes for CASSDTGGRGYTF.

CDR3 nucleotide sequence: TGTGCCAGCAGTGAGATTCCGGGACTGGGGACAGATACGCAGTATTTT. This codes for CASSEIPGLGTDTQYF. V gene TRBV6-1 combines with J gene TRBJ2-3; perhaps TRBD2 as D (6 bases). The CDR3 loop spans 16 amino acids. V dropped 3 bases and J dropped 3 bases, with 16 bases sitting between them. CDR1 MNHNS and CDR2 SASEGT come from the germline V gene.

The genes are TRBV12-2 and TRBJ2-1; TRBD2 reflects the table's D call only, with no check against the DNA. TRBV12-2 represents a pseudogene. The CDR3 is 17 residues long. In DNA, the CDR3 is TGTGCAAGTCGCTTAGTAATTGCGGGGGCTTCCGACAATGAGCAGTTCTTC. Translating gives CASRLVIAGASDNEQFF.

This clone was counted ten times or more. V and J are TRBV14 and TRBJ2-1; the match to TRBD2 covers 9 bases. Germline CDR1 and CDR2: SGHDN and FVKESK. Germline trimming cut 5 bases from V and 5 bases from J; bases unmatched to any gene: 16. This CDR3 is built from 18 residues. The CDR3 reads CASSNRHAASGDNNEQFF. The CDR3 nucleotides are TGTGCCAGCAGCAATCGTCACGCGGCTAGCGGGGATAACAATGAGCAGTTCTTC.

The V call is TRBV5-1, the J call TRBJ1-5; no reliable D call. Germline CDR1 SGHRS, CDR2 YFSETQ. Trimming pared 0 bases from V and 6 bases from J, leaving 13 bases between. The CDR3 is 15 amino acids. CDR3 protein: CASSLGGRGFQPQHF. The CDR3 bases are TGCGCCAGCAGCTTGGGAGGTAGAGGATTTCAGCCCCAGCATTTT.

The CDR3: CATSDFKETQYF. CDR3 DNA sequence: TGTGCCACCAGTGATTTTAAAGAGACCCAGTACTTC. The V call is TRBV24-1, the J call TRBJ2-5; no firm D call. In germline, CDR1 is KGHDR, CDR2 SFDVKD. V lost 1 base and J lost 3, with 2 bases in between. The CDR3 covers 12 residues.

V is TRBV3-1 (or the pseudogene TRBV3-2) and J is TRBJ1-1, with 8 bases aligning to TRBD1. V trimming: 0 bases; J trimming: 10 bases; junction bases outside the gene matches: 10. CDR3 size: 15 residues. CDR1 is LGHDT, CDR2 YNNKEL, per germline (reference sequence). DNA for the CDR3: TGTGCCAGCAGCCAAGACCCGGGGAAGACAGGGGCAGCTTTCTTT. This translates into CASSQDPGKTGAAFF.

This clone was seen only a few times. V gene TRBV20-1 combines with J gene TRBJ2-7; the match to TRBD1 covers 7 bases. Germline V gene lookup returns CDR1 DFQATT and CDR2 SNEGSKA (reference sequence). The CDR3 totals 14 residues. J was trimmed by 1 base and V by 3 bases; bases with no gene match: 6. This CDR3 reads CSASHNRGSYEQYF. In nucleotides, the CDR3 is TGCAGTGCTAGTCATAACAGGGGTTCCTACGAGCAGTACTTC.

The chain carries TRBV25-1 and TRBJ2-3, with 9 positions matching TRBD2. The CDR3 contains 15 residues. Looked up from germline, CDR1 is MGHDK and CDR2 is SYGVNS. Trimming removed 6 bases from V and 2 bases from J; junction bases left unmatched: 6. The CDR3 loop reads CASSQLAGVTDTQYF. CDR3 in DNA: TGTGCCAGCAGCCAACTAGCGGGCGTCACAGATACGCAGTATTTT. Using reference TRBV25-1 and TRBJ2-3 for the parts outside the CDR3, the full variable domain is EADIYQTPRYLVIGTGKKITLECSQTMGHDKMYWYQQDPGMELHLIHYSYGVNSTEKGDLSSESTVSRIRTEHFPLTLESARPSHTSQYLCASSQLAGVTDTQYFGPGTRLTVL.

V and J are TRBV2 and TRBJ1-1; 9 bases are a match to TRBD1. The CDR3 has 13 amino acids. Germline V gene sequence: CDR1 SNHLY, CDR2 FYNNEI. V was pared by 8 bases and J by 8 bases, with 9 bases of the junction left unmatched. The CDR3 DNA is TGTGCCAGCGTTTTACAGGGGGCGAGCGAAGCTTTCTTT. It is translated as CASVLQGASEAFF.

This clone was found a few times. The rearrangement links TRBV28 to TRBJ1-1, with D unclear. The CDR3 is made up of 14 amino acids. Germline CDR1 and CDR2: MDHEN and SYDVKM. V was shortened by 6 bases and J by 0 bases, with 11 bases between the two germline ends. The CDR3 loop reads CASSPQLMNTEAFF. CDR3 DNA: TGTGCCAGCAGCCCACAGCTCATGAACACTGAAGCTTTCTTT.

In DNA form, the CDR3 reads TGTGCCACCAGCGTCCCCGTTCAGGGGGCGCGGACCCAGTACTTC. Its protein product is CATSVPVQGARTQYF. The chain has TRBV15 and TRBJ2-5; 8 bases map to TRBD1. CDR1 and CDR2 from the germline V gene are LNHNV and YYDKDF (reference sequence). The junction had 12 bases not matched to a gene; V was cut back by 5 bases and J by 7 bases. This CDR3 is 15 amino acids long.